The 29 T cell receptor beta chains below all came from one sample that was sequenced in a study of CD8+CD57+ T cells in acquired aplastic anemia. CD8+CD57+ cell expansion had been shown by flow cytometry in patients chosen for sequencing. The template for TCR beta VDJ and CDR3 sequence profiling was genomic DNA. One entry per CDR3 protein, called by TCRdb with MiXCR from the reads. The table lists 450,000 to 600,000 distinct CDR3 sequences, over 25% of them singletons. The source material was sorted CD4+, CD8+, or CD8+CD57+ T cells (not recorded which) from PBMCs. These receptor sequences come from a human donor with aplastic anemia.

In its sample, this clonotype was seen many times. For the CDR3, the DNA is TGTGCCAGCAGGGGTGGCTATGGCTACACCTTC. Protein: CASRGGYGYTF. The chain couples TRBV2 to TRBJ1-2; D is uncertain. Between the trimmed V and J ends, which lost 6 bases and 4 bases, there was a span of 6 bases. Germline CDR1 reads SNHLY; CDR2 reads FYNNEI. This CDR3 is built from 11 residues.

The chain uses TRBV11-2 and TRBJ2-1, with 10 bases aligning to TRBD2. Looked up from germline, CDR1 is SGHAT and CDR2 is FQNNGV. Trimming cost V 7 bases and J 9 bases; bases outside gene matches: 9. This CDR3 contains 14 residues. The CDR3 reads CASTPGTSVSEQFF. CDR3 nucleotide sequence: TGTGCCAGCACCCCCGGGACTAGCGTCAGTGAGCAGTTCTTC.

This rearrangement joins TRBV29-1 to TRBJ2-7; TRBD1 agrees at 7 bases. The CDR3 has 12 amino acids. The germline V gene encodes CDR1 SQVTM and CDR2 ANQGSEA. The CDR3 DNA reads as TGCAGTTTTGACAGGGCGGCCTACGAGCAGTACTTC. It specifies CSFDRAAYEQYF.

This clonotype appeared once. A much larger clone differs by one base, so this may be a read error. The chain is built from TRBV10-3 and TRBJ1-2, with D hard to call. The CDR3 covers 13 residues. CDR1 is ENHRY, CDR2 SYGVKD, per germline. Trimming pared 10 bases from V and 8 bases from J, leaving 20 bases between. The CDR3: CASKPGRTFGYTF. CDR3 nucleotide sequence: TGTGCCAGCAAACCTGGACGGACCTTCGGCTACACCTTC.

This clonotype was recorded many times. The chain links TRBV20-1 to TRBJ1-2; unclear D gene. V was clipped by 3 bases and J by 5 bases, with 16 bases between them. Per germline, CDR1 DFQATT and CDR2 SNEGSKA (reference sequence). The CDR3 consists of 14 residues. CDR3 bases: TGCAGTGCTAGTAGGCCGGGTTCGGCTTATGGCTACACCTTC. This sequence encodes CSASRPGSAYGYTF.

V usage is TRBV5-8 and J usage is TRBJ1-1; possible D gene TRBD1, 5 bases. This CDR3 spans 13 amino acids. V was trimmed by 5 bases and J by 6 bases, leaving 14 bases between them. Germline CDR1 reads SGHTS; CDR2 reads YDEGEE. Written as DNA, the CDR3 is TGTGCCAGCAGATGGGGACTCATCCCTGAAGCTTTCTTT. This codes for CASRWGLIPEAFF. Full variable domain (rest looked up from reference TRBV5-8 and TRBJ1-1): EAGVTQSPTHLIKTRGQQATLRCSPISGHTSVYWYQQALGLGLQFLLWYDEGEERNRGNFPPRFSGRQFPNYSSELNVNALELEDSALYLCASRWGLIPEAFFGQGTRLTVV.

This clonotype was picked up many times. This chain connects TRBV24-1 to TRBJ2-3, with 8 bases lining up with TRBD1. Germline lookup yields CDR1 KGHDR and CDR2 SFDVKD. This CDR3 spans 16 amino acids. Germline trimming cut 3 bases from V and 4 bases from J; bases unmatched to any gene: 8. The CDR3 DNA follows: TGTGCCACCAGTGATGCCGGACAGGGTGAGGCAGATACGCAGTATTTT. Protein product: CATSDAGQGEADTQYF.

This clonotype has at least ten counts. The chain links TRBV25-1 to TRBJ1-6; possibly TRBD1 for D (5 bases). This CDR3 is built from 14 residues. CDR1 MGHDK and CDR2 SYGVNS come from the germline V gene. V was pared by 6 bases and J by 5 bases, with 11 bases between. The CDR3 DNA reads TGTGCCAGCAGGCAGACAGTGGATAATTCACCCCTCCACTTT. This gives the protein CASRQTVDNSPLHF.

As concerns this clonotype: A much larger clone differs by one base, so this may be a read error. The chain links TRBV7-8 to TRBJ2-7; 7 bases are a match to TRBD1. The CDR3 spans 13 residues. The germline V gene encodes CDR1 SGHVS and CDR2 FQNEAQ. V lost 8 bases to trimming and J lost 3 bases; unmatched junction nucleotides: 7. The CDR3 DNA sequence: TGTGCCAGCGGGTGGGACAGAGACTACGAGCAGTACTTC. This encodes CASGWDRDYEQYF.

Ten or more counts support this clonotype. The DNA of the CDR3 is TGTGCCAGTAATACAGGGTTAAATCAGCCCCAGCATTTT. Translated: CASNTGLNQPQHF. This chain joins TRBV19 and TRBJ1-5; D perhaps matches TRBD1 (6 bases). Germline V lookup: CDR1 LNHDA, CDR2 SQIVND (reference sequence). This CDR3 has 13 amino acids. V lost 7 bases and J lost 4, with 11 bases in between. Based on the CDR3 plus reference TRBV19 and TRBJ1-5, the full variable domain is DGGITQSPKYLFRKEGQNVTLSCEQNLNHDAMYWYRQDPGQGLRLIYYSQIVNDFQKGDIAEGYSVSREKKESFPLTVTSAQKNPTAFYLCASNTGLNQPQHFGDGTRLSIL.

This chain links TRBV19 with TRBJ2-7, with 7 bases lining up with TRBD1. The CDR3 runs 12 residues. V lost 4 bases, J lost 6 bases, and 3 bases stayed unmatched. The germline V gene encodes CDR1 LNHDA and CDR2 SQIVND (reference sequence). CDR3 residues: CASSTAGGEQYF. The CDR3 coding sequence is TGTGCCAGTAGTACAGCAGGGGGCGAGCAGTACTTC. Full variable domain (rest looked up from reference TRBV19 and TRBJ2-7): DGGITQSPKYLFRKEGQNVTLSCEQNLNHDAMYWYRQDPGQGLRLIYYSQIVNDFQKGDIAEGYSVSREKKESFPLTVTSAQKNPTAFYLCASSTAGGEQYFGPGTRLTVT.

This clonotype has a count of ten or more. The rearrangement uses TRBV2 and TRBJ2-3, with D maybe TRBD2 (5 bases). The V end lost 4 bases, the J end lost 7 bases, and 12 bases lay between the germline ends. Germline-derived CDR1 and CDR2 are SNHLY and FYNNEI. The CDR3 covers 13 residues. CDR3 DNA: TGTGCCAGCAGTGGTGTTCCGGGAAATACGCAGTATTTT. This gives the protein CASSGVPGNTQYF.

The rearrangement uses TRBV6-1 and TRBJ1-2, with D perhaps TRBD1 (6 bases). The CDR3 has 12 amino acids. Germline assignment: CDR1 MNHNS and CDR2 SASEGT. Deletions cut 4 bases from V and 7 bases from J, with 10 bases between. CDR3 in amino acids: CASSAGVGGYTF. The DNA for the CDR3 is TGTGCCAGCAGTGCAGGGGTCGGTGGCTACACCTTC.

CDR3 in amino acids: CAWSTGGFGANVLTF. In DNA form, the CDR3 reads TGTGCCTGGAGTACAGGGGGCTTTGGGGCCAACGTCCTGACTTTC. V gene TRBV30 combines with J gene TRBJ2-6; 9 bases are a match to TRBD1. From germline, CDR1 is GTSNPN and CDR2 SVGIG (reference sequence). Unmatched junction bases numbered 2, after V lost 2 bases and J lost 3 bases. The CDR3 extends over 15 amino acids.

This clonotype was recorded at least ten times. CDR3 in DNA: TGTGCCAGTAGTATAGATCGGCAGCTCTTGAATAGCTACACCTTC. It encodes CASSIDRQLLNSYTF. The chain carries TRBV19 and TRBJ1-2; no clear D. V lost 0 bases, J lost 9 bases, and 17 bases lay in between. Germline V gene lookup returns CDR1 LNHDA and CDR2 SQIVND (reference sequence). The CDR3 spans 15 residues.

This rearrangement joins TRBV7-9 to TRBJ2-5, with D possibly being TRBD1 (5 bases). Trimming shortened V by 5 bases and J by 2 bases, and 9 bases separated the two germline ends. Germline CDR1 is SEHNR and CDR2 is FQNEAQ (reference sequence). The CDR3 runs 13 residues. The CDR3 sequence: CASSGDSQETQYF. DNA for the CDR3: TGTGCCAGCAGCGGCGACAGTCAAGAGACCCAGTACTTC. Full variable domain (rest looked up from reference TRBV7-9 and TRBJ2-5): DTGVSQNPRHKITKRGQNVTFRCDPISEHNRLYWYRQTLGQGPEFLTYFQNEAQLEKSRLLSDRFSAERPKGSFSTLEIQRTEQGDSAMYLCASSGDSQETQYFGPGTRLLVL.

This sequence joins TRBV30 and TRBJ2-5; D call uncertain. The CDR3 extends over 11 amino acids. From germline, CDR1 is GTSNPN and CDR2 SVGIG (reference sequence). V was cut by 0 bases and J by 2 bases, with 1 base left in between. This CDR3 reads CAWSVQETQYF. In nucleotides, the CDR3 is TGTGCCTGGAGTGTACAAGAGACCCAGTACTTC.

Only a few counts were recorded for this clonotype. J is TRBJ2-3 and V is TRBV6-5; TRBD1 agrees at 8 bases. J gave up 1 base and V 6 bases, and 3 bases lay outside the gene matches. CDR3 length equals 14 residues. Per germline, CDR1 MNHEY and CDR2 SVGAGI. CDR3 residues: CASRDRGGTDTQYF. The CDR3 region has the DNA TGTGCCAGCAGAGACAGGGGTGGCACAGATACGCAGTATTTT.

This clonotype has a count of ten or more. The rearrangement links TRBV30 to TRBJ1-6, with D hard to call. The germline CDR1 and CDR2 sequences are GTSNPN and SVGIG (reference sequence). Deletions cut 4 bases from V and 7 bases from J, with 11 bases between. The CDR3 totals 13 residues. Written as DNA, the CDR3 is TGTGCCTGGACTAACGAAGGAAATTCACCCCTCCACTTT. Protein: CAWTNEGNSPLHF.

J is TRBJ2-7 and V is TRBV7-2; tentatively, D is TRBD2 (5 bases). This CDR3 contains 13 residues. V was shortened by 5 bases and J by 5 bases, with 13 bases between the two germline ends. Germline V CDR1 and CDR2: SGHTA, FQGNSA. This CDR3 is CASSQRVSHEQYF. In DNA, the CDR3 is TGTGCCAGCAGCCAGAGGGTATCCCACGAGCAGTACTTC.

The chain is built from TRBV5-1 and TRBJ1-4; no definite D call. V was trimmed by 3 bases and J by 5 bases, leaving 14 bases between them. Germline V CDR1 and CDR2: SGHRS, YFSETQ. The CDR3 contains 15 residues. CDR3 region: CASSWRTDENEKLFF. CDR3 DNA: TGCGCCAGCAGCTGGCGGACGGACGAGAATGAAAAACTGTTTTTT. Based on the CDR3 plus reference TRBV5-1 and TRBJ1-4, the full variable domain is KAGVTQTPRYLIKTRGQQVTLSCSPISGHRSVSWYQQTPGQGLQFLFEYFSETQRNKGNFPGRFSGRQFSNSRSEMNVSTLELGDSALYLCASSWRTDENEKLFFGSGTQLSVL.

The genes are TRBV24-1 and TRBJ2-7; TRBD1 matches 8 bases. The CDR3 totals 16 residues. The V gene end was trimmed by 12 bases and the J gene end by 3 bases; junction bases not matched to a gene: 18. Germline CDR1 KGHDR, CDR2 SFDVKD. The CDR3 is CAWRPRQGILDYEQYF. The CDR3 nucleotides read TGTGCCTGGAGACCTCGACAGGGGATATTAGACTACGAGCAGTACTTC.

This clonotype occurred many times. The chain carries TRBV25-1 and TRBJ2-2; 10 bases match TRBD2. The CDR3 covers 17 residues. V gave up 4 bases and J gave up 3 bases; unmatched junction bases: 8. Looked up from germline, CDR1 is MGHDK and CDR2 is SYGVNS. CDR3 sequence reads: CASSVLAGSVDTGELFF. For the CDR3, the DNA is TGTGCCAGCAGTGTACTAGCGGGATCCGTAGACACCGGGGAGCTGTTTTTT.

Comments on this clonotype: With a much larger clone just one base away, this may be a read error. The chain combines TRBV20-1 with TRBJ1-5; 9 nucleotides line up with TRBD1. The germline V gene has CDR1 DFQATT and CDR2 SNEGSKA (reference sequence). Trimming cost V 4 bases and J 2 bases; bases outside gene matches: 3. CDR3 size: 14 residues. For the CDR3, the DNA is TGCAGTGCTACGGACAGGGGAGGCAATCAGCCCCAGCATTTT. It codes for CSATDRGGNQPQHF.

The sample holds a few counts of this clonotype. The genes are TRBV25-1 and TRBJ2-3; D gene uncertain. Between the trimmed V and J ends, which lost 6 bases and 0 bases, there was a span of 16 bases. The V gene's germline CDR1 is MGHDK and CDR2 SYGVNS. The CDR3 loop spans 16 amino acids. The CDR3 loop is CASSLLEIPSTDTQYF. DNA for the CDR3: TGTGCCAGCAGCTTGTTGGAAATTCCTAGCACAGATACGCAGTATTTT. The full variable domain, with the rest looked up from reference TRBV25-1 and TRBJ2-3, is EADIYQTPRYLVIGTGKKITLECSQTMGHDKMYWYQQDPGMELHLIHYSYGVNSTEKGDLSSESTVSRIRTEHFPLTLESARPSHTSQYLCASSLLEIPSTDTQYFGPGTRLTVL.

This clonotype was found a few times. This chain's CDR3 is CSAKFLAGGQETQYF. CDR3 in DNA: TGCAGTGCTAAATTCTTAGCGGGAGGGCAAGAGACCCAGTACTTC. This chain joins TRBV20-1 and TRBJ2-5; 11 bases align to TRBD2. CDR1 and CDR2 (germline): DFQATT, SNEGSKA (reference sequence). The ends lost 4 bases at V and 2 bases at J; junction bases unmatched: 6. The CDR3 covers 15 residues.

Only one count was recorded for this clonotype. The chain links TRBV19 to TRBJ1-2; D remains unclear. CDR1 and CDR2 from the germline V gene are LNHDA and SQIVND (reference sequence). The CDR3 length is 13 residues. V lost 11 bases, J lost 4 bases, and 17 bases lay in between. The CDR3, as DNA: TGTGCCTGGAGTGTAGGACTGGGCTATGGCTACACCTTC. Its protein product is CAWSVGLGYGYTF.

Ten or more counts support this clonotype. The chain uses TRBV5-1 and TRBJ2-7; weak D call: TRBD1 (5 bases). The V and J ends lost 0 bases and 6 bases respectively, with 13 bases between them. Germline V gene lookup returns CDR1 SGHRS and CDR2 YFSETQ. This CDR3 has 14 residues. CDR3 nucleotides: TGCGCCAGCAGCTTGGAGTTCGGCCAGGGCGAGCAGTACTTC. This gives the protein CASSLEFGQGEQYF.

This clonotype was counted many times. The chain recombines TRBV7-2 with TRBJ1-5; D uncertain. This CDR3 has 14 residues. The germline V gene encodes CDR1 SGHTA and CDR2 FQGNSA. Deletions cut 5 bases from V and 0 bases from J, with 8 bases between. CDR3 loop: CASSGWDSNQPQHF. The CDR3 bases are TGTGCCAGCAGCGGGTGGGATAGCAATCAGCCCCAGCATTTT. Combining the CDR3 with reference TRBV7-2 and TRBJ1-5 gives the whole variable domain GAGVSQSPSNKVTEKGKDVELRCDPISGHTALYWYRQSLGQGLEFLIYFQGNSAPDKSGLPSDRFSAERTGGSVSTLTIQRTQQEDSAVYLCASSGWDSNQPQHFGDGTRLSIL.